These 11 T cell receptor beta chains were sequenced from one sample in a study of T cell responses to AZD1222 COVID-19 vaccine. The method was immunoSEQ multiplex PCR; TCRdb's version includes in-frame clones alone and lacks a portion of them. In the table there are about 120,000 clones, 80% to 90% of which are singletons. Sequences were derived from peripheral blood, sampled on day 0 of MenACWY control vaccination. These receptors originate from an adult in good health.

V is TRBV7-9 and J is TRBJ1-2, with D tentatively TRBD1 (6 bases). From germline, CDR1 is SEHNR and CDR2 FQNEAQ (reference sequence). Trimming stripped 6 bases from V and 5 bases from J, with 16 bases between. CDR3 size: 14 residues. CDR3: CASSSSGEGYGYTF. The CDR3 DNA reads as TGTGCCAGCAGTTCTTCAGGGGAGGGGTATGGCTACACCTTC. The whole variable domain, remainder taken from reference TRBV7-9 and TRBJ1-2, is DTGVSQNPRHKITKRGQNVTFRCDPISEHNRLYWYRQTLGQGPEFLTYFQNEAQLEKSRLLSDRFSAERPKGSFSTLEIQRTEQGDSAMYLCASSSSGEGYGYTFGSGTRLTVV.

The genes are TRBV5-1 and TRBJ2-1, with TRBD1 matching 8 bases. This CDR3 contains 16 residues. The trim removed 5 bases at V and 2 bases at J, leaving 9 bases unmatched. The germline V gene encodes CDR1 SGHRS and CDR2 YFSETQ. In DNA, the CDR3 is TGCGCCAGCAGGGACTCCGACAGGGGCCCCTACAATGAGCAGTTCTTC. This codes for CASRDSDRGPYNEQFF. Complete variable domain (other parts from reference TRBV5-1 and TRBJ2-1): KAGVTQTPRYLIKTRGQQVTLSCSPISGHRSVSWYQQTPGQGLQFLFEYFSETQRNKGNFPGRFSGRQFSNSRSEMNVSTLELGDSALYLCASRDSDRGPYNEQFFGPGTRLTVL.

V gene TRBV19 combines with J gene TRBJ1-1, with a possible D match to TRBD1 (5 bases). Per germline, CDR1 LNHDA and CDR2 SQIVND (reference sequence). Trimming removed 6 bases at V and 4 bases at J, with 9 bases between. The CDR3 spans 12 residues. The CDR3 coding sequence is TGTGCCAGTAGGTGGGGGACCACTGAAGCTTTCTTT. This encodes CASRWGTTEAFF.

This chain uses TRBV11-3 with TRBJ2-1; D unresolved. Trimming took off 5 bases at V and 0 bases at J, with 14 bases between the two ends. In germline, CDR1 is SGHNT, CDR2 YENEEA. The CDR3 runs 16 residues. CDR3 in amino acids: CASSPSWPSSYNEQFF. CDR3 nucleotides: TGTGCCAGCAGCCCGAGTTGGCCCAGCTCCTACAATGAGCAGTTCTTC.

This CDR3 reads CASSLEGMEETQYF. The CDR3 bases are TGTGCCAGCAGCTTGGAGGGGATGGAAGAGACCCAGTACTTC. This chain joins TRBV7-2 and TRBJ2-5, with D maybe TRBD2 (6 bases). The CDR3 loop spans 14 amino acids. Trimming cost V 3 bases and J 3 bases, with 11 bases left between them. Looked up from germline, CDR1 is SGHTA and CDR2 is FQGNSA.

The chain combines TRBV7-2 with TRBJ2-3, with 8 bases lining up with TRBD2. The CDR3 contains 14 residues. Trimming removed 1 base from V and 5 bases from J; junction bases left unmatched: 2. Germline V gene data show CDR1 as SGHTA and CDR2 as FQGNSA. The CDR3 loop is CASSLGLAGDTQYF. The CDR3, as DNA: TGTGCCAGCAGCTTAGGGCTAGCGGGAGATACGCAGTATTTT.

The V gene is TRBV3-1 (or the pseudogene TRBV3-2), the J gene TRBJ1-2, with TRBD1 identical over 10 bases. There are 16 residues in the CDR3. With V trimmed by 1 base and J by 2 bases, 4 bases remained unmatched. The germline CDR1 and CDR2 sequences are LGHDT and YNNKEL (reference sequence). The CDR3 sequence is CASSQVGQGGNYGYTF. For the CDR3, the DNA is TGTGCCAGCAGCCAAGTAGGACAGGGGGGCAACTATGGCTACACCTTC.

The count of this clone is one. V and J are TRBV11-2 and TRBJ1-4; D perhaps matches TRBD1 (5 bases). The CDR3 has 17 residues. Germline V gene lookup returns CDR1 SGHAT and CDR2 FQNNGV. Trimming stripped 2 bases from V and 7 bases from J, with 20 bases between. CDR3 nucleotide sequence: TGTGCCAGCAGCTTAAGTCCAGGGACCCTTATGGGTGAAAAACTGTTTTTT. Amino acids: CASSLSPGTLMGEKLFF. The variable domain in full, with the rest retrieved from reference TRBV11-2 and TRBJ1-4, is EAGVAQSPRYKIIEKRQSVAFWCNPISGHATLYWYQQILGQGPKLLIQFQNNGVVDDSQLPKDRFSAERLKGVDSTLKIQPAKLEDSAVYLCASSLSPGTLMGEKLFFGSGTQLSVL.

V and J are TRBV5-1 and TRBJ2-7; maybe TRBD1 (6 bases). V shed 4 bases and J shed 4 bases, with 12 bases lying between them. CDR1 and CDR2 (germline): SGHRS, YFSETQ. This CDR3 spans 13 amino acids. The CDR3 spells CASSQGQLYEQYF. The CDR3 DNA sequence: TGCGCCAGCAGCCAAGGACAGTTATACGAGCAGTACTTC.

The J gene is TRBJ2-5, the V gene TRBV14; perhaps TRBD2 as D (5 bases). Trimming left V 0 bases short and J 2 bases short, with 22 bases between. The CDR3 covers 19 residues. The germline V gene has CDR1 SGHDN and CDR2 FVKESK. The CDR3 here is CASSQDPWVVLGGQETQYF. Here the CDR3 DNA reads TGTGCCAGCAGCCAAGATCCCTGGGTTGTACTCGGAGGTCAAGAGACCCAGTACTTC.

The chain carries TRBV3-1 (or the pseudogene TRBV3-2) and TRBJ2-3; no definite D call. Germline CDR1 LGHDT, CDR2 YNNKEL (reference sequence). V shed 3 bases and J shed 3 bases, with 1 base lying between them. The CDR3 consists of 11 residues. Here the CDR3 reads CASSHTDTQYF. CDR3 coding DNA: TGTGCCAGCAGCCATACAGATACGCAGTATTTT.